A single T cell receptor (beta chain) is shown here with its context. This sample is part of a study of OX40 agonist ivuxolimab in advanced cancers. The method was immunoSEQ multiplex PCR; TCRdb's version includes in-frame clones alone and lacks a portion of them. The sample consists of about 77,000 clones, just over 90% of them appearing once. Germline CDR1 reads SEHNR; CDR2 reads FQNEAQ (reference sequence). The CDR3 is 15 amino acids. V lost 5 bases to trimming and J lost 7 bases; unmatched junction nucleotides: 11. The input for sequencing was CD4+ or CD8+ T cells sorted from blood, taken in a trial of the OX40 agonist ivuxolimab. The origin of this receptor is an adult with an advanced solid tumor such as melanoma, head and neck, liver or kidney cancer. The chain couples TRBV7-9 to TRBJ2-1, with 7 positions matching TRBD2. CDR3 coding DNA: TGTGCCAGCAGCCTTTCGGGGGGAGGGCCGAATGAGCAGTTCTTC. This translates into CASSLSGGGPNEQFF. Combining the CDR3 with reference TRBV7-9 and TRBJ2-1 gives the whole variable domain DTGVSQNPRHKITKRGQNVTFRCDPISEHNRLYWYRQTLGQGPEFLTYFQNEAQLEKSRLLSDRFSAERPKGSFSTLEIQRTEQGDSAMYLCASSLSGGGPNEQFFGPGTRLTVL.